Included here is one T cell receptor beta chain sequence, with context. The CDR3 totals 18 residues. Germline V gene sequence: CDR1 MNHNY, CDR2 SVGAGI (reference sequence). V lost 11 bases and J lost 7; bases outside the gene matches: 27. The data are from a study of blood T cell repertoires in COVID-19. Across the study: COVID-19 samples collected from the United States, Italy and Spain covered acute and convalescent phases. T cells, B-cell-depleted T cells, or PBMCs provided the cDNA or gDNA that served as material.

Measured with immunoSEQ multiplex PCR; TCRdb has only the in-frame clones, and not every one. The data contain about 190,000 clones, about 80% of them seen just once; the ten biggest clones take up approximately 15%. Sequencing was performed on peripheral blood. This chain links TRBV6-6 with TRBJ2-5, with 8 bases identical to TRBD1. The clonotype comes from a man in his thirties or forties with active or convalescent COVID-19. The CDR3 protein is CASSPGARTGLVGVTQYF. As DNA, the CDR3 is TGTGCCTCCAGTCCGGGGGCGAGGACAGGGCTGGTTGGGGTGACCCAGTACTTC.